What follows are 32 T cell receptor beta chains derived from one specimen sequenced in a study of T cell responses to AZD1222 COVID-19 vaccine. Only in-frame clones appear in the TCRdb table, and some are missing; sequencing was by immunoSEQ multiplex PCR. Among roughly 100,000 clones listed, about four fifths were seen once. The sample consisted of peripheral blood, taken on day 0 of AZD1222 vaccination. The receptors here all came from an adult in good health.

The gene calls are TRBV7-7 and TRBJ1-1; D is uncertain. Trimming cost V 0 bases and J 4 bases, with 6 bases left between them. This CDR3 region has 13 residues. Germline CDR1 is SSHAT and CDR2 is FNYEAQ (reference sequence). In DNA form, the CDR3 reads TGTGCCAGCAGCTTAGCGTTTGGCACTGAAGCTTTCTTT. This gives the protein CASSLAFGTEAFF.

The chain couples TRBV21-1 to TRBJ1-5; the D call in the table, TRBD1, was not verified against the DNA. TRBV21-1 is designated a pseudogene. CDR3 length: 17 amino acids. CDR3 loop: CASSKETGGECNQPQHF. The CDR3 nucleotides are TGTGCCAGCAGCAAAGAAACAGGGGGTGAATGCAATCAGCCCCAGCATTTT.

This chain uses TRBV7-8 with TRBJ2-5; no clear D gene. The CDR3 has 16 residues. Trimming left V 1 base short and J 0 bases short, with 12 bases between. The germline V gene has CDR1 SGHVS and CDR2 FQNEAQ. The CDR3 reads CASSLGPTPYQETQYF. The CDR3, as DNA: TGTGCCAGCAGCTTAGGACCTACTCCGTACCAAGAGACCCAGTACTTC. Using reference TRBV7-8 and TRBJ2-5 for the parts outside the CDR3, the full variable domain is GAGVSQSPRYKVAKRGQDVALRCDPISGHVSLFWYQQALGQGPEFLTYFQNEAQLDKSGLPSDRFFAERPEGSVSTLKIQRTQQEDSAVYLCASSLGPTPYQETQYFGPGTRLLVL.

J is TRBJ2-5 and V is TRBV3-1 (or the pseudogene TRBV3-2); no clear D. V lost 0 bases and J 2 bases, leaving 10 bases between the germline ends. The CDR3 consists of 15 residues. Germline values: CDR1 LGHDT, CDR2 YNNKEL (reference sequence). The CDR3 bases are TGTGCCAGCAGCCAAGATGGTCTAGTACAAGAGACCCAGTACTTC. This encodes CASSQDGLVQETQYF.

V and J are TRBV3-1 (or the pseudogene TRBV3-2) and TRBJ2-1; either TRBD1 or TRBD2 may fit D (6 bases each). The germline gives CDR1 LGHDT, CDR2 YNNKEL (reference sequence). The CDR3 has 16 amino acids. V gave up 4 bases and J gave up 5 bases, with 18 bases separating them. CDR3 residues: CASSRMERGTHNEQFF. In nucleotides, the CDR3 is TGTGCCAGCAGCCGCATGGAACGGGGGACACACAATGAGCAGTTCTTC.

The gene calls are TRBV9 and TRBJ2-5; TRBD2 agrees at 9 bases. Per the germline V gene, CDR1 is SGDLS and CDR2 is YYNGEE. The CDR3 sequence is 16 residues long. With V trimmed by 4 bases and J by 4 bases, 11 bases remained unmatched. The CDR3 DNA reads TGTGCCAGCAGCTTCGCGGGGGGGCATTTTGGAGAGACCCAGTACTTC. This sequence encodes CASSFAGGHFGETQYF.

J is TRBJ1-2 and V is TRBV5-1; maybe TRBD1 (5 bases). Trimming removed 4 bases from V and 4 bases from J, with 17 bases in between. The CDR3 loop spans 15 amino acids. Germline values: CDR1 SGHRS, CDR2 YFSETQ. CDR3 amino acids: CASSPGTAAGYGYTF. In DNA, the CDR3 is TGCGCCAGCAGCCCCGGGACCGCCGCCGGCTATGGCTACACCTTC.

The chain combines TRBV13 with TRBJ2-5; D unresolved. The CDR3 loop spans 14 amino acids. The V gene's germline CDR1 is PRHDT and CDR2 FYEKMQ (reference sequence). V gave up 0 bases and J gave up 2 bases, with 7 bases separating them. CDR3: CASSLGALQETQYF. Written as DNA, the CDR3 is TGTGCCAGCAGCTTAGGGGCTCTGCAAGAGACCCAGTACTTC.

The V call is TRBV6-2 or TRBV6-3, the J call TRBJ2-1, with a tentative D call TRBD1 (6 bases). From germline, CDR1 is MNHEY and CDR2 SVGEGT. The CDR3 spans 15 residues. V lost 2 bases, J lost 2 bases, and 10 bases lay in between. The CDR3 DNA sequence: TGTGCCAGCAGTTACCCACAGGGTACCTACAATGAGCAGTTCTTC. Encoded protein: CASSYPQGTYNEQFF.

The CDR3 loop is CASRTMEGPGYGYTF. The CDR3, as DNA: TGTGCCAGTAGAACAATGGAGGGTCCTGGCTATGGCTACACCTTC. The gene calls are TRBV19 and TRBJ1-2; D is ambiguous. V was clipped by 6 bases and J by 4 bases, with 18 bases between them. Germline V gene data show CDR1 as LNHDA and CDR2 as SQIVND (reference sequence). This CDR3 has 15 residues.

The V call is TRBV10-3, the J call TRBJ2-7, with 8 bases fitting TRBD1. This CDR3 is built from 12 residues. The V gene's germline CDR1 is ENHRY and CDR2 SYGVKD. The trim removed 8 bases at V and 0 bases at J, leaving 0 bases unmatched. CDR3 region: CAIGTGSYEQYF. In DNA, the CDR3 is TGTGCCATCGGGACAGGCTCCTACGAGCAGTACTTC.

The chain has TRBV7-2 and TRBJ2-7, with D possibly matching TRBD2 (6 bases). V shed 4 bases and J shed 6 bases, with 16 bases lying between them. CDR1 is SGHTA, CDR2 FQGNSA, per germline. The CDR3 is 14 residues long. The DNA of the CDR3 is TGTGCCAGCAGCTGGACCCACGGGAGAATCGAGCAGTACTTC. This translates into CASSWTHGRIEQYF. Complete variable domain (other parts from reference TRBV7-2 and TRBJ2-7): GAGVSQSPSNKVTEKGKDVELRCDPISGHTALYWYRQSLGQGLEFLIYFQGNSAPDKSGLPSDRFSAERTGGSVSTLTIQRTQQEDSAVYLCASSWTHGRIEQYFGPGTRLTVT.

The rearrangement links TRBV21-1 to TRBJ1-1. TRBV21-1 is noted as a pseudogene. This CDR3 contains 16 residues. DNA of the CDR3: TGTGCCAGCAGGCAGCGGCTAGACACAATTCGCACTGAAGCTTTCTTT. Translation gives CASRQRLDTIRTEAFF.

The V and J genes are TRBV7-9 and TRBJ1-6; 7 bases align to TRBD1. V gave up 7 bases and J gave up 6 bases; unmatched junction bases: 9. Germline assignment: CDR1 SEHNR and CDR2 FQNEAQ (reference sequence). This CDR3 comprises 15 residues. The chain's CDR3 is CASTRGELVNSPLHF. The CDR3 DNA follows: TGTGCCAGCACCAGGGGGGAACTTGTTAATTCACCCCTCCACTTT.

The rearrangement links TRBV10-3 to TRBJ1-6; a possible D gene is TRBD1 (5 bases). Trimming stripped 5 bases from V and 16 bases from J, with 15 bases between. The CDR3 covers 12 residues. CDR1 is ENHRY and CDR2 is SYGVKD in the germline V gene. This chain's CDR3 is CAISLQGDLLHF. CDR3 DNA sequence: TGTGCCATCAGTCTCCAGGGCGACCTGCTCCACTTT.

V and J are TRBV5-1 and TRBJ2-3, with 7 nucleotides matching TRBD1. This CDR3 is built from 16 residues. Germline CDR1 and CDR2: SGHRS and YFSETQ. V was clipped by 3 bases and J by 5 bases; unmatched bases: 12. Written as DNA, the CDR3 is TGCGCCAGCAGCTCGAACCCACAGGGGAGAATAGATACGCAGTATTTT. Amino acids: CASSSNPQGRIDTQYF.

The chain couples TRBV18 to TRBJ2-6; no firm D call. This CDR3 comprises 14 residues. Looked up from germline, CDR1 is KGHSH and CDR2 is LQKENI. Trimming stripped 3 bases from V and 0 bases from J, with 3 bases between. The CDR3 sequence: CASSPLSGANVLTF. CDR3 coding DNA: TGTGCCAGCTCACCCCTCTCTGGGGCCAACGTCCTGACTTTC.

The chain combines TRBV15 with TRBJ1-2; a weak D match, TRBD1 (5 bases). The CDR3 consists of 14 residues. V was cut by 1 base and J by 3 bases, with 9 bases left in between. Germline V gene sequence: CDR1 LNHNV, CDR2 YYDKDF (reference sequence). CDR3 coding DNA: TGTGCCACCAGCAGAGTGGGACCCTACTATGGCTACACCTTC. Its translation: CATSRVGPYYGYTF.

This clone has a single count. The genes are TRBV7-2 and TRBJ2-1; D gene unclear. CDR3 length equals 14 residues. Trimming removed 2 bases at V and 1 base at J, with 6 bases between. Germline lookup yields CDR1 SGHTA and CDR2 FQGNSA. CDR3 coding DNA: TGTGCCAGCAGCTTAACAGTATCCTACAATGAGCAGTTCTTC. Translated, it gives CASSLTVSYNEQFF.

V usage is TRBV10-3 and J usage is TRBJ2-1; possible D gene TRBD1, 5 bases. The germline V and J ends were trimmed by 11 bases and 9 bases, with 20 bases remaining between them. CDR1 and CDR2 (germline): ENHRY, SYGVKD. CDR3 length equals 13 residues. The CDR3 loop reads CASQAEGLTEQFF. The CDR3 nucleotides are TGTGCCTCACAGGCCGAAGGCCTGACTGAGCAGTTCTTC.

The CDR3 bases are TGTGCCAGCAGCCGGGACAGGGTTGGGACCCAGTACTTC. Its translation is CASSRDRVGTQYF. V gene TRBV7-2 combines with J gene TRBJ2-5; 9 nucleotides align to TRBD1. The trim removed 5 bases at V and 7 bases at J, leaving 5 bases unmatched. The CDR3 consists of 13 residues. Germline CDR1 is SGHTA and CDR2 is FQGNSA.

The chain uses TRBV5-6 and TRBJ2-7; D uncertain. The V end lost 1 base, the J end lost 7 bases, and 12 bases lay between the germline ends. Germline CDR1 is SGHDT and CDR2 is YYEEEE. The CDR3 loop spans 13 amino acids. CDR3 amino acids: CASSLSPAVEQYF. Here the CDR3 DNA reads TGTGCCAGCAGCTTGTCCCCCGCTGTTGAGCAGTACTTC.

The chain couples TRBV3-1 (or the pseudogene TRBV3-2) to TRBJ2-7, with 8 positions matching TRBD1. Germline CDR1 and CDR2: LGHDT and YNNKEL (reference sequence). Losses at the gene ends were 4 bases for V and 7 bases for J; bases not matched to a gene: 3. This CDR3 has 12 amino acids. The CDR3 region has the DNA TGTGCCAGCAGCCGGACAGGGCGGGAGCAGTACTTC. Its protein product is CASSRTGREQYF.

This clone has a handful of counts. DNA of the CDR3: TGTGCCAGCAGCCAAGAGCCTTCTACCTACGCCGATCAGGGGGCGGGTAATGAAAAACTGTTTTTT. Amino acids: CASSQEPSTYADQGAGNEKLFF. The V gene is TRBV4-2, the J gene TRBJ1-4, with 8 positions matching TRBD1. With 0 bases clipped from V and 4 bases from J, the junction kept 22 bases outside the gene matches. This CDR3 is 22 amino acids long. Germline V gives CDR1 LGHNA, CDR2 YNFKEQ.

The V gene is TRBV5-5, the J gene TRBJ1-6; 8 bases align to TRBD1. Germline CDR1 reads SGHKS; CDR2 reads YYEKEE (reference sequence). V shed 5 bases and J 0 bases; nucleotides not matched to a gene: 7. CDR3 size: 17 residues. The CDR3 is CASRNRQGSSYNSPLHF. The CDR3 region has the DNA TGTGCCAGCAGGAACCGACAGGGGAGCTCCTATAATTCACCCCTCCACTTT.

CDR3: CASSTGLAGKETQYF. In nucleotides, the CDR3 is TGTGCCAGCAGTACGGGACTAGCGGGGAAAGAGACCCAGTACTTC. The V gene is TRBV27, the J gene TRBJ2-5, with 13 bases matching TRBD2. Germline V gene lookup returns CDR1 MNHEY and CDR2 SMNVEV (reference sequence). Trimming removed 5 bases from V and 3 bases from J; junction bases left unmatched: 3. The CDR3 runs to 15 residues.

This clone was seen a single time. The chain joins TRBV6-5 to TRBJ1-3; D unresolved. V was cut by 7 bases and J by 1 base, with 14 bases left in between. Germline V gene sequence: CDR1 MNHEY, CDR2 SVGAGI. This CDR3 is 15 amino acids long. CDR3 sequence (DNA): TGTGCCAGCACCCCAGGCGGCGCGTCTGGAAACACCATATATTTT. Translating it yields CASTPGGASGNTIYF.

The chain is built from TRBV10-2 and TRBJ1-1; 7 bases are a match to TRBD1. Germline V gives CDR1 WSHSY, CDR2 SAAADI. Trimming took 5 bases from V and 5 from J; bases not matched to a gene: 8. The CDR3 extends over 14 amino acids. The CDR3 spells CASSQTGRGTEAFF. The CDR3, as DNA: TGCGCCAGCAGTCAGACAGGGAGGGGGACTGAAGCTTTCTTT.

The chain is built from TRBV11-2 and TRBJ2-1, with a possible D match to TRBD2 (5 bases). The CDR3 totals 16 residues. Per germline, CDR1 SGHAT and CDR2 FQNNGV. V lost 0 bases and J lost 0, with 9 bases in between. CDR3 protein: CASSLDLTSSYNEQFF. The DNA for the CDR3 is TGTGCCAGCAGCTTAGATCTAACTAGCTCCTACAATGAGCAGTTCTTC.

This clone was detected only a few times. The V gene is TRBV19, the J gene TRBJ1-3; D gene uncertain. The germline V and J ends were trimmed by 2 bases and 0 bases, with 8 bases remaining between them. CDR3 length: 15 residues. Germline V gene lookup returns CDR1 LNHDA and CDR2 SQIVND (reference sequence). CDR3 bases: TGTGCCAGTAGTATAAGGAGGATCTCTGGAAACACCATATATTTT. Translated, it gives CASSIRRISGNTIYF.

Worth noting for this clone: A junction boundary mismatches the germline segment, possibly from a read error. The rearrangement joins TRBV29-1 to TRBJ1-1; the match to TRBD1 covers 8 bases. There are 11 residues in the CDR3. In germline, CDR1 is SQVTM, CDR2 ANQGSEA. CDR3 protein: CSVEDISNRGF. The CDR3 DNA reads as TGCAGCGTTGAAGATATATCGAACAGGGGGTTT. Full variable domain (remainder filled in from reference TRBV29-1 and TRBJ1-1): SAVISQKPSRDICQRGTSLTIQCQVDSQVTMMFWYRQQPGQSLTLIATANQGSEATYESGFVIDKFPISRPNLTFSTLTVSNMSPEDSSIYLCSVEDISNRGFGQGTRLTVV.

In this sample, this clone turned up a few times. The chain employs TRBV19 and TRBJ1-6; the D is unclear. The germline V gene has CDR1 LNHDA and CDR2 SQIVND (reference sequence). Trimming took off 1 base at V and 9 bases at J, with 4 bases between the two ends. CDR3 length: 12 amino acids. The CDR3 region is CASSIVGSPLHF. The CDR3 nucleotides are TGTGCCAGTAGTATAGTAGGTTCACCCCTCCACTTT. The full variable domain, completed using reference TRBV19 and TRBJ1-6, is DGGITQSPKYLFRKEGQNVTLSCEQNLNHDAMYWYRQDPGQGLRLIYYSQIVNDFQKGDIAEGYSVSREKKESFPLTVTSAQKNPTAFYLCASSIVGSPLHFGNGTRLTVT.